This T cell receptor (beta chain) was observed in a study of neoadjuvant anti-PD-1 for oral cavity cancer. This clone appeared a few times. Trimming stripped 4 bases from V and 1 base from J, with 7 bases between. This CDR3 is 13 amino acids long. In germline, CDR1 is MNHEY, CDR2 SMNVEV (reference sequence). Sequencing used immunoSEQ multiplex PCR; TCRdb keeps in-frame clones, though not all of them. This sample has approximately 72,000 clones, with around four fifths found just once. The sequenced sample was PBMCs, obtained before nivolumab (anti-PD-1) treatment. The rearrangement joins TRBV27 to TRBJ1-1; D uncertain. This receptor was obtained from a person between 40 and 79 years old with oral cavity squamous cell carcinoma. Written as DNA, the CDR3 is TGTGCCAGCAGTTATCTCCCGAACACTGAAGCTTTCTTT. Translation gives CASSYLPNTEAFF.